This T cell receptor beta chain was sequenced during a study of T cells in tumors and immune-related adverse events. Using immunoSEQ multiplex PCR, the repertoire was profiled, and TCRdb retains in-frame clones only, with some absent. Of 4,500 or so clones listed, roughly four fifths are singletons. Germline CDR1 is SGHKS and CDR2 is YYEKEE (reference sequence). Trimming removed 4 bases at V and 6 bases at J, with 12 bases between. CDR3 length: 13 residues. Material: skin tissue, obtained from a patient treated with anti-PD-1 therapy. The chain is built from TRBV5-5 and TRBJ2-3; tentative D call: TRBD1 (6 bases). The receptor's source is a female donor with metastatic renal cell carcinoma. For the CDR3, the DNA is TGTGCCAGCAGCAAGGACAGAGCGGATACGCAGTATTTT. Translated, it gives CASSKDRADTQYF.